This TCR beta chain was captured by sequencing in a study of T cell repertoires in cytomegalovirus infection. Study context: The authors relied on CMV epitopes, both recently identified HLA-C-restricted and well-studied HLA-B-restricted. CMV infection and matching HLA type were both indicated by public TCR beta signatures.

TCRdb processed the reads anew with MiXCR; each CDR3 protein has one entry. This sample has roughly 120,000 distinct CDR3 sequences, with 32% found just once. With respect to this clonotype: Antigen unknown.

The ends were cut back, 4 bases at V and 1 base at J, with 11 bases in the middle. The CDR3 consists of 14 residues. Study findings and constraints: Ex vivo, HLA-C-restricted CMV-specific TCR beta clonotypes prevailed over the rest of the response.

V and J are TRBV12-3 or TRBV12-4 and TRBJ2-7, with D perhaps TRBD2 (6 bases). Sequencing used CD8+ T cells from cultured PBMCs, obtained from culture after CMV antigen stimulation. This receptor was taken from a human donor in good health (CMV status not recorded). Some clones in this sample may be carry-over from other donors' samples. The CDR3: CASSWGAGSYEQYF. CDR3 nucleotide sequence: TGTGCCAGCAGTTGGGGCGCGGGGTCCTACGAGCAGTACTTC.